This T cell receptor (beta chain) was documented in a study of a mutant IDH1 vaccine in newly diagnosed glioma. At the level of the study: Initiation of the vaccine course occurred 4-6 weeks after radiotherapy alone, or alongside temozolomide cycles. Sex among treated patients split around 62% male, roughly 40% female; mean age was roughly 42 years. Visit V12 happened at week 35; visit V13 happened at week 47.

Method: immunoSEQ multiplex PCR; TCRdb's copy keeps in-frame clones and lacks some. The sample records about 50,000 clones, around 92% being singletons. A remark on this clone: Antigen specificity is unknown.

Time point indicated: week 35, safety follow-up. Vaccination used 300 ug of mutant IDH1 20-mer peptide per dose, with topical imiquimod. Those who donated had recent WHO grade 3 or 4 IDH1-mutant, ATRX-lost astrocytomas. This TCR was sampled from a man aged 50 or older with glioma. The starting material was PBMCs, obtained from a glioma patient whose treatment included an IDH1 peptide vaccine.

CDR3 amino acids: CASSRDRGGSYEQYF. CDR3 bases: TGTGCCAGCAGCCGGGACAGGGGAGGGTCCTACGAGCAGTACTTC. The J gene is TRBJ2-7, the V gene TRBV2; TRBD1 aligns across 10 bases. Germline CDR1 is SNHLY and CDR2 is FYNNEI. The junction had 6 bases not matched to a gene; V was cut back by 6 bases and J by 1 base. The CDR3 runs to 15 residues.